Reported below is one T cell receptor beta chain. Its antigen is still unknown. The sample belongs to a study of cytomegalovirus exposure and HLA in healthy donors. Regarding the study as a whole: The Asian-associated ancestry cluster reportedly had fewer N-insertions than the roughly 670-donor mean in a later analysis.

CDR3 length equals 15 residues. Trimming stripped 1 base from V and 3 bases from J, with 12 bases between. The germline V gene encodes CDR1 LGHNA and CDR2 YSLEER. The PCR had 60 Vbeta and 13 Jbeta primers. Repertoires were generated with immunoSEQ multiplex PCR, while TCRdb's copy carries only in-frame clones and drops some. The clone table shows about 42,000 clones, with the ten largest holding over 1%. This chain uses TRBV4-3 with TRBJ1-2; D is perhaps TRBD1 (5 bases). Material for sequencing was PBMCs. The receptor was isolated from a man aged 30 to 39 in good health and CMV-seronegative. The CDR3 nucleotides are TGCGCCAGCAGCCAAGGGGCAGGGAGGGACTATGGCTACACCTTC. Encoded protein: CASSQGAGRDYGYTF.